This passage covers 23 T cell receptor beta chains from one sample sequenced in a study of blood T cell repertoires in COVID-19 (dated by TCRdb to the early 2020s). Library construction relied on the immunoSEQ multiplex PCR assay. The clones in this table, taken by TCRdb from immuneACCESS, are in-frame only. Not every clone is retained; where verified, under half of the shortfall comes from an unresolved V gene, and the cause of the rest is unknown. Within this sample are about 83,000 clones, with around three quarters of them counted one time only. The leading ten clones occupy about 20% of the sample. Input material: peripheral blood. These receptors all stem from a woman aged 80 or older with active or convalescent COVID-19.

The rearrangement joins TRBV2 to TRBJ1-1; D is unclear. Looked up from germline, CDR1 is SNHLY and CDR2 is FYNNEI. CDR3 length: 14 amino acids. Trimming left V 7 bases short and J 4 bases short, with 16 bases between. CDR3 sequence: CASTPPRGGTEAFF. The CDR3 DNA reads TGTGCCAGCACCCCCCCGCGGGGTGGCACTGAAGCTTTCTTT.

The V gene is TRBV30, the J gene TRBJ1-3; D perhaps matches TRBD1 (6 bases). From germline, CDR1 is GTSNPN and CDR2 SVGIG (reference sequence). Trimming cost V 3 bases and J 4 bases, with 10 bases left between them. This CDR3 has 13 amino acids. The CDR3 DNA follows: TGTGCCTGGAGAGCAACAGGGGGAAACACCATATATTTT. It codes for CAWRATGGNTIYF.

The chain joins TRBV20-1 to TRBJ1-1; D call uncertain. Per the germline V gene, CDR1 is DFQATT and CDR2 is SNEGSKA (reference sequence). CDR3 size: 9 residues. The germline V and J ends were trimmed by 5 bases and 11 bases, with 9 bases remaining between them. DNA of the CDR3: TGCAGTGCTCCCGGGTCGGCTTTCTTT. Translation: CSAPGSAFF.

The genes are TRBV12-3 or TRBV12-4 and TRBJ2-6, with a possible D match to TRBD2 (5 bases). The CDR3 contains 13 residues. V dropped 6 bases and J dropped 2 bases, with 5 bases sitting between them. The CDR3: CASRGAGANVLTF. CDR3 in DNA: TGTGCCAGCAGGGGAGCTGGGGCCAACGTCCTGACTTTC.

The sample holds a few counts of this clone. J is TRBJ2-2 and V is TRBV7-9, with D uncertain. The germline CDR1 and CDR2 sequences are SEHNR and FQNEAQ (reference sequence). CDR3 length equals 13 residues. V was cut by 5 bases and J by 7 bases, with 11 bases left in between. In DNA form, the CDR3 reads TGTGCCAGCAGCCCCATCAGAAACGGGGAGCTGTTTTTT. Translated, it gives CASSPIRNGELFF. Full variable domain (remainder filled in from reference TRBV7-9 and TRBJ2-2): DTGVSQNPRHKITKRGQNVTFRCDPISEHNRLYWYRQTLGQGPEFLTYFQNEAQLEKSRLLSDRFSAERPKGSFSTLEIQRTEQGDSAMYLCASSPIRNGELFFGEGSRLTVL.

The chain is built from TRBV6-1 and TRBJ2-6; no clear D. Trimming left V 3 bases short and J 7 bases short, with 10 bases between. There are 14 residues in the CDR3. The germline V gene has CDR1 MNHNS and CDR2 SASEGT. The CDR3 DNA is TGTGCCAGCAGTGAGGCAGTGGTCGCCAACGTCCTGACTTTC. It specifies CASSEAVVANVLTF.

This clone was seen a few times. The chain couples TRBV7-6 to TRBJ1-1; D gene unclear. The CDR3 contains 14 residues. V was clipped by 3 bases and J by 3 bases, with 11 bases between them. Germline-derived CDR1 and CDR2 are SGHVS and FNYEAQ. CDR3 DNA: TGTGCCAGCAGCTTGAGGGCTGGGGACACTGAAGCTTTCTTT. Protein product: CASSLRAGDTEAFF.

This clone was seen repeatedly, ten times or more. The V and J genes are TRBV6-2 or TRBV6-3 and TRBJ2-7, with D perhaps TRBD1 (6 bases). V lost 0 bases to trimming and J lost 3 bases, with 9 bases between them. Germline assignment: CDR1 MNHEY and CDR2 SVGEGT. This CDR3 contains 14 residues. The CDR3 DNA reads TGTGCCAGCAGTTACTCAGGACAGCGCTACGAGCAGTACTTC. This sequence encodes CASSYSGQRYEQYF.

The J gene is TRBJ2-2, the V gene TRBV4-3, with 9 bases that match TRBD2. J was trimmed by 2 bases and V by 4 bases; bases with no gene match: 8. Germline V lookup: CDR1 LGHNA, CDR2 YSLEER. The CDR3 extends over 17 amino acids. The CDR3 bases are TGCGCCAGCAGCCCCGGGCTAGCGGGGCCAAACACCGGGGAGCTGTTTTTT. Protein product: CASSPGLAGPNTGELFF.

CDR3 in DNA: TGTGCCTGGAGGGGGAAGGGGTACTATTCACCCCTCCACTTT. This encodes CAWRGKGYYSPLHF. The chain carries TRBV30 and TRBJ1-6; D may be TRBD1 (5 bases). CDR3 length equals 14 residues. Trimming took off 3 bases at V and 8 bases at J, with 14 bases between the two ends. Germline V gives CDR1 GTSNPN, CDR2 SVGIG (reference sequence).

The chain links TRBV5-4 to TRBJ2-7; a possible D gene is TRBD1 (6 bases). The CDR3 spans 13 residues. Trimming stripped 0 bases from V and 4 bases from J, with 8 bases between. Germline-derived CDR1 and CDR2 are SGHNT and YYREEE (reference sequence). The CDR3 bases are TGTGCCAGCAGCTTGGCGCAGGGGTACGAGCAGTACTTC. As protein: CASSLAQGYEQYF.

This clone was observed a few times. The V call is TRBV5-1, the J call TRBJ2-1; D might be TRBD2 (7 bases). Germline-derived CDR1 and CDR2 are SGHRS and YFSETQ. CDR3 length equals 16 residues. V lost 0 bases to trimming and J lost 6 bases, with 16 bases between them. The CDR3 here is CASSLALGRGANEQFF. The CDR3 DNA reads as TGCGCCAGCAGCTTGGCCCTAGGACGGGGGGCCAATGAGCAGTTCTTC.

Written as DNA, the CDR3 is TGTGCCAGCTCTCGACCGGGACTAGCGGTTAATGAGCAGTTCTTC. Translated, it gives CASSRPGLAVNEQFF. This chain connects TRBV18 to TRBJ2-1; 11 nucleotides match TRBD2. Germline V gives CDR1 KGHSH, CDR2 LQKENI. The CDR3 extends over 15 amino acids. V lost 6 bases, J lost 7 bases, and 8 bases stayed unmatched.

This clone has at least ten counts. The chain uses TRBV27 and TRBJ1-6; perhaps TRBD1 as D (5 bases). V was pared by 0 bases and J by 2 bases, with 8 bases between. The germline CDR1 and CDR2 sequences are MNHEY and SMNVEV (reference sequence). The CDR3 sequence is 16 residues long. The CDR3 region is CASSLSLRAYNSPLHF. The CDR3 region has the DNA TGTGCCAGCAGTTTATCGCTCAGGGCCTATAATTCACCCCTCCACTTT.

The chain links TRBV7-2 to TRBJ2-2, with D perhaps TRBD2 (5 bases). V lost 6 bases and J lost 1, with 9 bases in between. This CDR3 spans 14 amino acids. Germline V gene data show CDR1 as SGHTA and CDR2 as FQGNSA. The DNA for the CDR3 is TGTGCCAGCAGAAGAGGACTGAACACCGGGGAGCTGTTTTTT. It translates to CASRRGLNTGELFF.

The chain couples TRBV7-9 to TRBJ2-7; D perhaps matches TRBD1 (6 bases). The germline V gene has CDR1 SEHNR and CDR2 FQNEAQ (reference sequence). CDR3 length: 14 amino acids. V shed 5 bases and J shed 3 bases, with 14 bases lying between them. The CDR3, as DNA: TGTGCCAGCAGCCCTCGGGACAATTACTACGAGCAGTACTTC. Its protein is CASSPRDNYYEQYF.

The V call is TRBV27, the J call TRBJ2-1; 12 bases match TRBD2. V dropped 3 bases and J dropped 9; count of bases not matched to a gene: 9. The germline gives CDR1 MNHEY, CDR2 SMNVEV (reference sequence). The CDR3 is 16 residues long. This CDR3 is CASSFDTLAGGREQFF. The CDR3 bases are TGTGCCAGCAGTTTCGATACCCTAGCGGGGGGGCGTGAGCAGTTCTTC.

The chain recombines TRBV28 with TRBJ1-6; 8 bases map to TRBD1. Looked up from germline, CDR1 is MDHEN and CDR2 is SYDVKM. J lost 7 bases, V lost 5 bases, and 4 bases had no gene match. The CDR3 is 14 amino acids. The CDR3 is CASSPDRENSPLHF. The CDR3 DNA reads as TGTGCCAGCAGTCCGGACAGGGAAAATTCACCCCTCCACTTT.

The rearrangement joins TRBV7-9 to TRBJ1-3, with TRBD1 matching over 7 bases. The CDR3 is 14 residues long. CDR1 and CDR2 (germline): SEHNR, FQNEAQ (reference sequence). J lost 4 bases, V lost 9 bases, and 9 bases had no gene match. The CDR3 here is CASSETGRGNTIYF. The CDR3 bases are TGTGCCAGTAGTGAGACAGGGCGAGGAAACACCATATATTTT. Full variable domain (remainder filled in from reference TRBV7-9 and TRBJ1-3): DTGVSQNPRHKITKRGQNVTFRCDPISEHNRLYWYRQTLGQGPEFLTYFQNEAQLEKSRLLSDRFSAERPKGSFSTLEIQRTEQGDSAMYLCASSETGRGNTIYFGEGSWLTVV.

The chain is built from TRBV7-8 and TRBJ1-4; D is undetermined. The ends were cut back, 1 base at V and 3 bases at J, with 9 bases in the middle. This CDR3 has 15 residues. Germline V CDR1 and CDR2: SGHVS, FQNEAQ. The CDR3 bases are TGTGCCAGCAGCTTAGTCGAGGTGGCTAATGAAAAACTGTTTTTT. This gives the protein CASSLVEVANEKLFF.

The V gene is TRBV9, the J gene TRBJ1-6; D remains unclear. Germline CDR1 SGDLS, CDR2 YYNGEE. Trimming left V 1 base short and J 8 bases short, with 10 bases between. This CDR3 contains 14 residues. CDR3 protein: CASSVSAFDSPLHF. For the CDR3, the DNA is TGTGCCAGCAGCGTATCAGCGTTTGATTCACCCCTCCACTTT.

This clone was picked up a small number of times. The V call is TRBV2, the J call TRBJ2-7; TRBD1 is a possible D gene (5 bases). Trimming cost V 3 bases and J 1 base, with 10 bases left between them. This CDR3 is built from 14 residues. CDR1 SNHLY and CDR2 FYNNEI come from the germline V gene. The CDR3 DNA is TGTGCCAGCAGTGATCAGGGCAGTTCCTACGAGCAGTACTTC. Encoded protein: CASSDQGSSYEQYF.

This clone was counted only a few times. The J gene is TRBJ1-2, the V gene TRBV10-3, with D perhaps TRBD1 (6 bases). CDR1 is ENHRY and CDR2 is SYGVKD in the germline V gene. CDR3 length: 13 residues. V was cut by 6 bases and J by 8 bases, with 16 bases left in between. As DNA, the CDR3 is TGTGCCATCAGGGCAGACAGGCAGGAGGGCTACACCTTC. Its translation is CAIRADRQEGYTF.